One and the same sample provided the 9 T cell receptor beta chains below, sequenced in a study of shared clonotypes between healthy human individuals. Clones were read by immunoSEQ multiplex PCR, and TCRdb kept only the in-frame ones, dropping some. The sample has about half a million clones, 70% to 80% seen once; the top ten hold more than 10%. Sequencing was performed on PBMCs. All receptors derive from a woman between 40 and 55 years old in good health. Some clones in this sample may be carry-over from other donors' samples.

This chain joins TRBV29-1 and TRBJ2-1; TRBD2 agrees at 11 bases. V lost 2 bases and J lost 3; bases outside the gene matches: 6. The germline V gene has CDR1 SQVTM and CDR2 ANQGSEA. The CDR3 has 16 amino acids. DNA of the CDR3: TGCAGCGTTGAAAGGTTAGCGGGAGGGAACTACAATGAGCAGTTCTTC. It yields the protein CSVERLAGGNYNEQFF.

V usage is TRBV30 and J usage is TRBJ2-3; 10 nucleotides line up with TRBD2. Germline lookup yields CDR1 GTSNPN and CDR2 SVGIG (reference sequence). The CDR3 length is 14 residues. V lost 0 bases to trimming and J lost 9 bases; unmatched junction nucleotides: 6. CDR3 DNA: TGTGCCTGGAGTGTAGGCTCTAGCGGGGGCACGCAGTATTTT. It specifies CAWSVGSSGGTQYF.

In nucleotides, the CDR3 is TGTGCCAGCAGCCCACTTGCGGGAGGGAGAGGCAATGAGCAGTTCTTC. Translated, it gives CASSPLAGGRGNEQFF. The chain carries TRBV7-3 and TRBJ2-1; 9 bases are a match to TRBD2. Germline CDR1 reads SGHTA; CDR2 reads FQGTGA. This CDR3 is built from 16 residues. Unmatched junction bases numbered 11, after V lost 5 bases and J lost 6 bases.

V and J are TRBV5-6 and TRBJ2-1, with 9 bases that match TRBD1. Germline V gives CDR1 SGHDT, CDR2 YYEEEE. With 2 bases clipped from V and 6 bases from J, the junction kept 6 bases outside the gene matches. The CDR3 is 15 residues long. The CDR3 is CASSFGGQGGNEQFF. In DNA, the CDR3 is TGTGCCAGCAGCTTTGGGGGACAGGGTGGCAATGAGCAGTTCTTC.

The chain has TRBV10-1 and TRBJ2-1; 8 nucleotides line up with TRBD1. V trimming: 6 bases; J trimming: 0 bases; junction bases outside the gene matches: 4. The CDR3 extends over 15 amino acids. Germline V lookup: CDR1 WNHNN, CDR2 SYGVQD (reference sequence). CDR3 sequence: CASSATGGSYNEQFF. In DNA form, the CDR3 reads TGCGCCAGCAGCGCCACAGGGGGCTCCTACAATGAGCAGTTCTTC.

The chain employs TRBV9 and TRBJ1-5; 7 positions match TRBD1. V was pared by 4 bases and J by 3 bases, with 7 bases of the junction left unmatched. CDR3 length equals 15 residues. Germline V gene data show CDR1 as SGDLS and CDR2 as YYNGEE. The CDR3 sequence is CASSPLGQLNQPQHF. DNA for the CDR3: TGTGCCAGCAGCCCTCTGGGACAGCTCAATCAGCCCCAGCATTTT.

This chain connects TRBV7-9 to TRBJ2-1, with 9 bases lining up with TRBD2. J gave up 14 bases and V 5 bases, and 10 bases lay outside the gene matches. The CDR3 totals 13 residues. Germline CDR1 SEHNR, CDR2 FQNEAQ (reference sequence). CDR3 region: CASSRGLAPGEFF. The CDR3 DNA sequence: TGTGCCAGCAGCCGAGGACTAGCGCCCGGGGAGTTCTTC. Together with reference TRBV7-9 and TRBJ2-1, the CDR3 gives the full variable domain: DTGVSQNPRHKITKRGQNVTFRCDPISEHNRLYWYRQTLGQGPEFLTYFQNEAQLEKSRLLSDRFSAERPKGSFSTLEIQRTEQGDSAMYLCASSRGLAPGEFFGPGTRLTVL.

The chain joins TRBV15 to TRBJ2-5, with 10 bases matching TRBD2. In germline, CDR1 is LNHNV, CDR2 YYDKDF (reference sequence). The J segment lost 5 bases and the V segment lost 5 bases, leaving 17 bases of the junction unmatched. This CDR3 region has 18 residues. As DNA, the CDR3 is TGTGCCACCAGCCTTGGTCCGGCTAGCGGGAGAGGTTGGGAGACCCAGTACTTC. It specifies CATSLGPASGRGWETQYF.

The V and J genes are TRBV4-2 and TRBJ2-5, with D possibly TRBD1 on 5 matching bases. Matching the DNA end better, TRBJ2-7 makes the J call doubtful. The CDR3 covers 17 residues. Per the germline V gene, CDR1 is LGHNA and CDR2 is YNFKEQ. CDR3 bases: TGTGCCAGCAGCCAAGAGGGGCCGACAGAGCCCACCTACGAGCAGTACTTC. Translating it yields CASSQEGPTEPTYEQYF.